The present entry profiles one T cell receptor beta chain with its context. Germline V CDR1 and CDR2: MNHEY, SMNVEV (reference sequence). The V gene end was trimmed by 6 bases and the J gene end by 2 bases; junction bases not matched to a gene: 8. This CDR3 is built from 16 residues. Under the authors' procedure: For nucleated cells, counts were estimated from reference gene primer amplification. Data came from immunoSEQ multiplex PCR; TCRdb stores just in-frame clones and leaves some out. Clone size and the V and J calls come from that table; the DNA yielded D and trimming. The table lists fewer than 200,000 clones, about three quarters of them singletons. The entry originates in a study of blood T cell repertoires in COVID-19. In the study overall: Collection of acute and convalescent COVID-19 samples took place in the United States, Italy and Spain. The analysed material was cDNA or gDNA that came from T cells, B-cell-depleted T cells, or PBMCs.

Sequencing was performed on peripheral blood. V usage is TRBV27 and J usage is TRBJ1-3; 9 bases line up with TRBD1. The receptor was derived from a woman in her forties or fifties with active or convalescent COVID-19. CDR3: CASSSGTGRAGNTIYF. In nucleotides, the CDR3 is TGTGCCAGCAGCTCCGGGACAGGGAGGGCTGGAAACACCATATATTTT.